A selection of T cell receptor beta chains follows, all from one sample in a study of a mutant IDH1 vaccine in newly diagnosed glioma. The method was immunoSEQ multiplex PCR; TCRdb's version includes in-frame clones alone and lacks a portion of them. This table has 70,000 to 90,000 clones, roughly 90% appearing once. These receptors lack a known antigen. The sample consisted of PBMCs, taken from a glioma patient whose treatment included an IDH1 peptide vaccine. These receptors were obtained from a woman aged 45-59 years with glioma. CDR3s include the opening cysteine and the closing phenylalanine or tryptophan. The order of the fields is J gene, D gene, clone size, V gene, CDR3 DNA, CDR3 protein. A D gene is named only where the DNA matches it firmly. For some rows the clone size is stated as once, few or many, or as a class when expanded; others skip it.

J: TRBJ2-2
D: -
size: -
V: TRBV5-3
DNA: TGTGCCAGAAGCTTGGGACAAAACACCGGGGAGCTGTTTTTT
CDR3: CARSLGQNTGELFF

J: TRBJ2-2
D: -
size: -
V: TRBV10-1
DNA: TGCGCCAGCAGTGAGTCGGTGGGGTATGGGACCGGGGAGCTGTTTTTT
CDR3: CASSESVGYGTGELFF

J: TRBJ2-1
D: TRBD2
size: -
V: TRBV29-1
DNA: TGCAGCGTTGAAGGCGGGAGGTCCTACAATGAGCAGTTCTTC
CDR3: CSVEGGRSYNEQFF

J: TRBJ2-6
D: TRBD2
size: -
V: TRBV27
DNA: TGTGCCAGCCGAACCTTCCTGGCGACTAGCGGGAGGCACTCTGGGGCCAACGTCCTGACTTTC
CDR3: CASRTFLATSGRHSGANVLTF

J: TRBJ2-5
D: -
size: -
V: TRBV7-9
DNA: TGTGCCAGCAGCTCAGGGTGGGACCGTCCAAGGGAGACCCAGTACTTC
CDR3: CASSSGWDRPRETQYF

J: TRBJ2-3
D: -
size: -
V: TRBV6-6
DNA: TGTGCCAGCAGTTTAACAGGGACAGATACGCAGTATTTT
CDR3: CASSLTGTDTQYF

J: TRBJ2-1
D: TRBD2
size: -
V: TRBV7-6
DNA: TGTGCCAGCAGCTCAGGACTAGCGCCAAATGAGCAGTTCTTC
CDR3: CASSSGLAPNEQFF

J: TRBJ1-6
D: -
size: -
V: TRBV30
DNA: TGTGCCTGGAACCGGGGAGGGGGGTATAATTCACCCCTCCACTTT
CDR3: CAWNRGGGYNSPLHF

J: TRBJ1-5
D: -
size: -
V: TRBV27
DNA: TGTGCCAGCAGTGCGCTCGGGGGTTTCAATCAGCCCCAGCATTTT
CDR3: CASSALGGFNQPQHF

J: TRBJ1-2
D: TRBD1
size: once
V: TRBV10-3
DNA: TGTGCCATCAGTACCAGTCCGGACAGGGACCACTATGGCTACACCTTC
CDR3: CAISTSPDRDHYGYTF

J: TRBJ2-2
D: -
size: -
V: TRBV5-1
DNA: TGCGCCAGCAGCAGCCTCCCGTCCAACACCGGGGAGCTGTTTTTT
CDR3: CASSSLPSNTGELFF

J: TRBJ1-1
D: -
size: -
V: TRBV21-1
DNA: TGTGCCAGCAGCAAAGCGGGCTTTGAGGACCGCTTCATGAACACTGAAGCTTTCTTT
CDR3: CASSKAGFEDRFMNTEAFF

J: TRBJ2-1
D: TRBD2
size: -
V: TRBV7-3
DNA: TGTGCCAGCAGCTTACATCCTCTAGCGGGGGGTCACAATGAGCAGTTCTTC
CDR3: CASSLHPLAGGHNEQFF

J: TRBJ2-1
D: -
size: -
V: TRBV29-1
DNA: TGCAGCGTTGAACAGGGACGGTCCTACAATGAGCAGTTCTTC
CDR3: CSVEQGRSYNEQFF

J: TRBJ2-2
D: -
size: -
V: TRBV10-3
DNA: TGTGCCATCAGTGAGTTGTATACCGGGGAGCTGTTTTTT
CDR3: CAISELYTGELFF

J: TRBJ2-5
D: -
size: -
V: TRBV4-1
DNA: TGCGCCAGCAGCCCGACCGGAGAGACCCAGTACTTC
CDR3: CASSPTGETQYF

J: TRBJ2-7
D: -
size: once
V: TRBV2
DNA: TGTGCCACCGAGGGGGAGGAGCAGTACTTC
CDR3: CATEGEEQYF

J: TRBJ2-7
D: TRBD1
size: -
V: TRBV28
DNA: TGTGCCAGCAACGGACAGGGATTGCCCTACGAGCAGTACTTC
CDR3: CASNGQGLPYEQYF

J: TRBJ2-7
D: -
size: -
V: TRBV18
DNA: TGTGCCAGCTCACCTGACTCTGGGCTACACGAGCAGTACTTC
CDR3: CASSPDSGLHEQYF

J: TRBJ2-3
D: TRBD2
size: few
V: TRBV2
DNA: TGTGCCAGCAGTGCTGGACTAGCAACAGATACGCAGTATTTT
CDR3: CASSAGLATDTQYF

J: TRBJ2-2
D: -
size: -
V: TRBV19
DNA: TGTGCCAGTAGTACCTTCCGGGACGCGAACACCGGGGAGCTGTTTTTT
CDR3: CASSTFRDANTGELFF

J: TRBJ2-1
D: TRBD2
size: -
V: TRBV6-5
DNA: TGTGCCAGCAGGCTTTCTAGCGGGGGGCACAATGAGCAGTTCTTC
CDR3: CASRLSSGGHNEQFF

J: TRBJ1-2
D: -
size: -
V: TRBV7-9
DNA: TGTGCCAGCAGCGGACGGGAATCCTCGATGGATGGCTACACCTTC
CDR3: CASSGRESSMDGYTF

J: TRBJ2-7
D: TRBD2
size: -
V: TRBV6-1
DNA: TGTGCCAGCAGTGGACTAGCGGGAGGATTTTACGAGCAGTACTTC
CDR3: CASSGLAGGFYEQYF

J: TRBJ1-1
D: -
size: -
V: TRBV28
DNA: TGTGCCAGCAATATCGAAATGAACACTGAAGCTTTCTTT
CDR3: CASNIEMNTEAFF

J: TRBJ1-1
D: -
size: -
V: TRBV2
DNA: TGTGCCAGCACCGCGGGGGCGGACACTGAAGCTTTCTTT
CDR3: CASTAGADTEAFF

J: TRBJ2-1
D: TRBD2
size: -
V: TRBV6-1
DNA: TGTGCCAGCAGTGGAGAAGCTAGCGGGGGGAGCTCCTACAATGAGCAGTTCTTC
CDR3: CASSGEASGGSSYNEQFF

J: TRBJ2-2
D: -
size: -
V: TRBV9
DNA: TGTGCCAGCAGCGTAGCTAGGGTCACCGGGGAGCTGTTTTTT
CDR3: CASSVARVTGELFF

J: TRBJ2-7
D: TRBD1
size: -
V: TRBV9
DNA: TGTGCCAGCAGCTTCGGACAGGGCTACGAGCAGTACTTC
CDR3: CASSFGQGYEQYF

J: TRBJ2-5
D: -
size: -
V: TRBV2
DNA: TGTGCCAGCACCCGACAGGCCAGCCAAGAGACCCAGTACTTC
CDR3: CASTRQASQETQYF

J: TRBJ1-2
D: -
size: -
V: TRBV5-4
DNA: TGTGCCAGCAGCTTGGACGGATTCTATGGCTACACCTTC
CDR3: CASSLDGFYGYTF

J: TRBJ1-1
D: -
size: -
V: TRBV7-8
DNA: TGTGCCAGCAGCTTAGGGGAGAGCCAGGTCTGGGCTGAAGCTTTCTTT
CDR3: CASSLGESQVWAEAFF

J: TRBJ1-5
D: -
size: -
V: TRBV1
DNA: TGCACCAGCAGCCAAGATAATTTGGCAGGGCTTAGCAATCAGCCCCAGCATTTT
CDR3: CTSSQDNLAGLSNQPQHF

J: TRBJ1-6
D: TRBD1
size: -
V: TRBV5-1
DNA: TGCGCCAGCAGCCTCCGGGACAGGGCCTCGGGGTCACCCCTCCACTTT
CDR3: CASSLRDRASGSPLHF

J: TRBJ2-4
D: -
size: -
V: TRBV10-3
DNA: TGTGCCATCAGTGGGAACACCGGAGCCAAAAACATTCAGTACTTC
CDR3: CAISGNTGAKNIQYF

J: TRBJ2-1
D: TRBD1
size: -
V: TRBV5-1
DNA: TGCGCCAGCAGCGAGGGGGCGAATAGTAACAATGAGCAGTTCTTC
CDR3: CASSEGANSNNEQFF

J: TRBJ2-5
D: -
size: -
V: TRBV19
DNA: TGTGCCAGTGGCCCCGGGGGGCTAGAGACCCAGTACTTC
CDR3: CASGPGGLETQYF

J: TRBJ2-1
D: TRBD2
size: -
V: TRBV29-1
DNA: TGCAGCGTTGAAGACCCCTGGGGCGGGGGAACAGGTGAGCAGTTCTTC
CDR3: CSVEDPWGGGTGEQFF

J: TRBJ2-1
D: TRBD2
size: -
V: TRBV7-3
DNA: TGTGCCAGCAGCTTAACGGGGACTAGCGGGAGGAATGAGCAGTTCTTC
CDR3: CASSLTGTSGRNEQFF

J: TRBJ1-1
D: TRBD1
size: -
V: TRBV4-1
DNA: TGCGCCAGCAGCCAAGTCGAAGGCAGGGGGTACACTGAAGCTTTCTTT
CDR3: CASSQVEGRGYTEAFF

J: TRBJ1-5
D: -
size: -
V: TRBV2
DNA: TGTGCCAGCAGTGAAGCCGATCAGCCCCAGCATTTT
CDR3: CASSEADQPQHF

J: TRBJ1-3
D: -
size: once
V: TRBV6-5
DNA: TGTGCCAGCAGTTACTCTGCAGGGGTCGGAAACACCATATATTTT
CDR3: CASSYSAGVGNTIYF

J: TRBJ2-3
D: -
size: -
V: TRBV5-4
DNA: TGTGCCAGCAGCACTGGACAGAGCACAGATACGCAGTATTTT
CDR3: CASSTGQSTDTQYF

J: TRBJ2-7
D: -
size: -
V: TRBV5-1
DNA: TGCGCCAGCAGCTTCAGTCAGCACTCCTACGAGCAGTACTTC
CDR3: CASSFSQHSYEQYF

J: TRBJ2-5
D: TRBD2
size: -
V: TRBV5-4
DNA: TGTGCCAGCAGCCCGGCCTCCGGGACTAGCGGGAGAAAGACCCAGTACTTC
CDR3: CASSPASGTSGRKTQYF

J: TRBJ2-6
D: -
size: -
V: TRBV30
DNA: TGTGCCTGGAGTGGTTCGGCCAGGATTTACTCTGGGGCCAACGTCCTGACTTTC
CDR3: CAWSGSARIYSGANVLTF

J: TRBJ2-1
D: -
size: -
V: TRBV5-6
DNA: TGTGCCAGCAGCTTATTGACAGGATACGGCTACAATGAGCAGTTCTTC
CDR3: CASSLLTGYGYNEQFF

J: TRBJ1-4
D: -
size: -
V: TRBV7-9
DNA: TGTGCCAGCAGCCCACGCGGGGGTGGTAATGAAAAACTGTTTTTT
CDR3: CASSPRGGGNEKLFF

J: TRBJ1-6
D: -
size: once
V: TRBV6-5
DNA: TGTGCCAGCTCGGGGGGCCCGGGCTATAATTCACCCCTCCACTTT
CDR3: CASSGGPGYNSPLHF

J: TRBJ1-5
D: -
size: -
V: TRBV28
DNA: TGTGCCAGCAGTCTCTGGGGGGCGCGGGGTCAGCCCCAGCATTTT
CDR3: CASSLWGARGQPQHF

J: TRBJ2-5
D: -
size: -
V: TRBV30
DNA: TGTGCCTGGAGTGGGGAGGTGACCCAGTACTTC
CDR3: CAWSGEVTQYF

J: TRBJ2-7
D: TRBD2
size: -
V: TRBV11-2
DNA: TGTGCCAGCAGCGCAACTAGCGGAAGTTTCTACGAGCAGTACTTC
CDR3: CASSATSGSFYEQYF

J: TRBJ2-6
D: -
size: -
V: TRBV5-1
DNA: TGCGCCAGCAGCTCCACGACAGGTTACGGGGCCAACGTCCTGACTTTC
CDR3: CASSSTTGYGANVLTF

J: TRBJ2-7
D: -
size: -
V: TRBV6-6
DNA: TGTGCCAGCAGCGTGATCGGGGGATACGAGCAGTACTTC
CDR3: CASSVIGGYEQYF

J: TRBJ1-1
D: -
size: -
V: TRBV27
DNA: TGTGCCAGCAGTAAATACAAGAACACTGAAGCTTTCTTT
CDR3: CASSKYKNTEAFF

J: TRBJ2-1
D: -
size: once
V: TRBV7-3
DNA: TGTGCCAGCAGCTGGGATTTATACAATGAGCAGTTCTTC
CDR3: CASSWDLYNEQFF

J: TRBJ2-1
D: -
size: -
V: TRBV4-2
DNA: TGTGCCAGCAGCCAAGGGGCATCGAACTCCTACAATGAGCAGTTCTTC
CDR3: CASSQGASNSYNEQFF

J: TRBJ2-7
D: TRBD2
size: few
V: TRBV5-1
DNA: TGCGCCAGCAGCTTGGGTCTAGCGGATATCTACGAGCAGTACTTC
CDR3: CASSLGLADIYEQYF

J: TRBJ2-7
D: -
size: -
V: TRBV25-1
DNA: TGTGCCAGCATGGGCTACGAGCAGTACTTC
CDR3: CASMGYEQYF

J: TRBJ2-5
D: -
size: -
V: TRBV6-1
DNA: TGTGCCAGCGGTCGGGTCGTAGAGACCCAGTACTTC
CDR3: CASGRVVETQYF